This TCR beta chain was sequenced for a study of cytomegalovirus exposure and HLA in healthy donors (dated by TCRdb to 2015 to 2018). Describing the broader study: An earlier analysis of roughly 500 of the donors reported about 250 Gb of sequence data and 100 million to 130 million unique TCR beta sequences from 150 million to 200 million T cells. Roughly 300 gigabases of sequencing data and roughly 81 million unique TCR sequences made up an early release that covered approximately 620 HLA-typed donors. The genetic ancestry cluster associated with self-reported Caucasian donors included over 80% of the 398 genotyped donors. The aim of the study was to test whether cataloging public T cell receptors could identify signatures of past pathogen exposure. The T cell repertoires of around 670 subjects were profiled by immunosequencing and related to cytomegalovirus serostatus. A separate validation cohort of 90 to 150 different subjects was used in addition to the roughly 700-subject first cohort. To predict cytomegalovirus infection status, the study brought together high-throughput TCR immunosequencing, statistical association of individual TCRs with disease status, and machine learning. A later analysis re-examined previously published TCR beta repertoires from several hundred donors and added high-resolution HLA genotyping to investigate patterns of TCR occurrence. Rather than using new phenotypic data, the later analysis identified candidate immune exposures from TCR beta sequences and from how often those sequences occurred across donors. To decide whether each TCR beta V gene segment behaved as functional or pseudogenic, an earlier analysis of approximately 600 of the donors relied on high-throughput TCR beta sequencing. Alongside the repertoire data, information on donor age, sex, ethnicity and CMV serostatus was compiled. A later genetic analysis took genome-wide SNP genotypes for about 55% of the 666 donors and used that subset as a discovery cohort. Every discovery cohort repertoire had been produced on one sequencing platform. Class I and class II HLA loci were covered by the typing at four-digit resolution. The number of typed donors differed by locus: roughly 629-630 for A, B, C, DRB1 and DQB1; some 540 for DQA1; approximately 600 for DPA1; and roughly 490 for DPB1. Four to six DR-DQ haplotypes were handled as single units for association and clustering, since linkage in the cohort was strong. Among approximately 370 genotyped donors of the cohort, an average of about 220,000 unique TCR beta nucleotide sequences was sequenced per donor, of which about 19% were non-productive.

The paper's findings and limits, for the study overall: Broadly in line with IMGT annotations, most TCR beta V segments showed up in productive rearrangements about 87% or about 30% of the time in an earlier analysis of several hundred of the donors. The sequencing pipeline was judged likely to have produced a cluster of highly shared sequence variants as a technical artifact. The classifier was reported to diagnose cytomegalovirus status with high specificity and sensitivity in both the original cohort and the validation cohort. This cohort had only TCR beta chains sequenced, and the lack of alpha or paired-chain data limited which features could be detected. According to a later analysis, most CMV-associated TCR beta chains appeared to be HLA-restricted, and the HLA associations seemed to be driven largely by CMV exposure. Because counts were too low, seventeen rarely observed V segments, including chromosome 9 orphons, were excluded from the earlier analysis of around 640 of the donors. The 87-base-pair reads could not distinguish some IMGT-functional V segments, including TRBV6-2 and TRBV6-3, so those segments were excluded. The study listed 164 TCR beta chains as associated with cytomegalovirus. A further reported finding was that TCR beta sequences accurately predicted the HLA-A and HLA-B alleles for most subjects in the first cohort. In a later analysis, TCR association rates were found to vary across HLA loci, with the most associated TCRs seen for DRB1 alleles and the fewest for HLA-C alleles. The presence/absence analyses assumed that sequencing depth was roughly uniform across donors, and that assumption may not be true. HLA typing was unavailable for some donors at each locus, so association tests used only the typed subset. According to a later analysis, parvovirus B19, influenza, CMV and Epstein-Barr virus appeared linked to several top co-occurrence clusters. When HLA alleles, especially DR and DQ, strongly co-occurred, TCR associations were difficult to assign to individual alleles. Specific HLA alleles were associated with roughly 16,000 TCR beta sequences at a false discovery rate of 0.05 in a later analysis. Across donors, most TCR sequences were observed very rarely, whereas some public TCRs were present in many individuals. In a later analysis, HLA-associated TCR beta chains were found to be more clonally expanded and to have lower generation probabilities than equally common non-associated chains. An association between a missense DCLRE1C variant and V-gene and J-gene trimming of TCR beta chains was found in a later genetic analysis and replicated in an independent cohort. A few of the identified cytomegalovirus-associated TCR beta chains were confirmed in vitro to be specific for cytomegalovirus antigens. According to the authors, the approach could potentially be generalized to other disease states and immunological phenotypes. In a later genetic analysis, fewer N-insertions in productive TCRs were reported among donors in an Asian-associated ancestry cluster than the approximately 670-donor mean. Immune exposure information for the cohort was limited to CMV serostatus. Correlated functional status among segregating V segments might be attributable to linkage disequilibrium, but an unknown experimental factor could not be ruled out.

A word on this clone: Its antigen is unknown. Nothing much larger sits one base from this clone, and base qualities are not available.

The cohort was made up of 650 to 700 healthy bone marrow donors. At the time of sampling, every cohort member was nominally healthy, though immune exposures that went unrecorded were likely present. The donor tested CMV seropositive, placing the donor among the 289 seropositive members of the cohort. A peripheral blood sample was collected from each donor, and TCR beta sequencing was performed on peripheral blood mononuclear cells. The Qiagen DNeasy Blood Extraction Kit was used to extract genomic DNA from the blood cell samples. V is trimmed back by 6 bases and J by 4 bases, and the junction contains 7 bases that no gene match accounts for. There are 16 amino acids in the CDR3, from cysteine to phenylalanine inclusive. This entry keeps only the CDR3 DNA: 48 bases, framed from base 1. Per the germline V gene, LGHNT is the CDR1 and FRNRAP is the CDR2. Libraries were constructed by the immunoSEQ multiplex PCR assay. For the multiplex PCR, a mixture combining 60 forward primers for TCR Vbeta segments and 13 reverse primers for TCR Jbeta segments was used. The CDR3 region of rearranged TCR beta genes was amplified from genomic DNA with a multiplex PCR assay. On the Illumina HiSeq System, the amplified TCR beta libraries were sequenced as 87-base-pair reads. The paper's data handling went like this. Across the 600 to 700 repertoires, a later analysis counted approximately 83 million unique TCR beta chains, roughly 11 million of which were shared by at least two donors. A nearest-neighbor algorithm error-corrected the raw reads and collapsed the reads into unique sequences, merging closely related sequences to remove PCR and sequencing errors. To assign V, D and J gene segments, CDR3 sequences were aligned to IMGT reference sequences. For a sequence to be retained, a match of at least six nucleotides to both a V gene segment and a J gene segment was required. Rearrangements were classified as productive when the CDR3 lacked stop codons and remained in frame with V and J, and all other rearrangements were classified as non-productive. Following IMGT convention, CDR3 was defined as the stretch from the second conserved V-encoded cysteine to the conserved J-encoded phenylalanine. The earlier analysis of about 620 of the donors excluded sequences that lacked an unambiguous match to a single V gene segment. In an earlier analysis of about 590 of the donors, a V segment was called functional when productive rearrangements were above 56.7%, and segregating when the standard deviation between donors exceeded 5%. To diagnose cytomegalovirus status from the catalog of TCR beta chain sequences, a statistical classification framework was built. V and J gene assignment, in a later analysis, came from comparing TCR nucleotide sequences with IMGT/GENE-DB human TR gene sequences. A later analysis assigned CDR3 sequences and most-parsimonious VDJ recombination scenarios with the TCRdist pipeline. In a later analysis, every TCR beta chain was defined by the combination of its CDR3 amino acid sequence and its V-gene family, and reads without a unique V-gene family were dropped. As a way to deal with suspected cross-contamination and a sequencing artifact, a later analysis dropped 450 to 600 nucleotide sequences that were highly shared and had low generation probability. For each public chain, a later analysis derived a clonal expansion index from normalized ranks of inferred template counts within each repertoire. In a later analysis, generation probabilities were computed with a VDJ recombination model fitted to out-of-frame rearrangements, and the resulting probabilities were checked against IGoR. In a later analysis, TCR-TCR, TCR-HLA and TCR-CMV co-occurrence was scored with hypergeometric tests, and a repertoire-size bias correction was applied to TCR pairs. False discovery rates were estimated in a later analysis by permuting HLA or CMV assignments 20 times. In a later analysis, co-occurring TCRs were grouped using DBSCAN, and TCRdist sequence similarity was added for clustering within HLA-allele-positive subsets. Repertoires with fewer than 30,000 or more than 120,000 public chains were left out of co-occurrence clustering, as were a handful of repertoires with anomalous nucleotide sharing. The immuneACCESS repertoire file appears here via TCRdb, limited to in-frame rearrangements. These files lack a portion of the clones; in checked studies, under half of the deficit traces to unresolved V genes, and the cause of the others is not known. Clonal size and the V and J genes are those of that table, whereas D and trimming came from the DNA. In all, the sample holds some 120,000 clones, and 65% to 90% of those were seen once. The ten largest clones take up 11% of the sample.

This receptor was taken from a male donor in good health and CMV-seropositive. The source material was PBMCs. The receptor chain draws on TRBV12-5 and TRBJ2-2, and 11 junction bases match TRBD2. At the DNA level, the sequence is TGTGCTAGTGGCCTAGGGACTAGCGGAGTCACCGGGGAGCTGTTTTTT. Its protein reads: CASGLGTSGVTGELFF.